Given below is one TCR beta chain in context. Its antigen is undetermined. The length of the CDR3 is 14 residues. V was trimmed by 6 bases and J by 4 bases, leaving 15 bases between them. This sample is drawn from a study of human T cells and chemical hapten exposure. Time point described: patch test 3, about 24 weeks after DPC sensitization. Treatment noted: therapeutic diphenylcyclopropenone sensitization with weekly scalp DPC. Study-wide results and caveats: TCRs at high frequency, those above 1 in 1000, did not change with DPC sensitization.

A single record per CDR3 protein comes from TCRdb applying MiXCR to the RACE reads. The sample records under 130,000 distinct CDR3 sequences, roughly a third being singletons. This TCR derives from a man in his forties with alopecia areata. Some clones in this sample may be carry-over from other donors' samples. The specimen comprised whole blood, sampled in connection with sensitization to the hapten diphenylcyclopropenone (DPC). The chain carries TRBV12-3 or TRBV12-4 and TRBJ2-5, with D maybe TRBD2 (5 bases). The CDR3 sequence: CASSSLQAVETQYF. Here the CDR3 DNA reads TGTGCCAGCAGCTCCCTTCAAGCGGTAGAGACCCAGTACTTC.